A single sample is the source of the 14 T cell receptor beta chains below, sequenced in a study of Graves' ophthalmopathy and Graves' hyperthyroidism. Transcripts of RNA were the source for amplifying TCR beta CDR3 regions. Amplification began with first-round RT-PCR using HTBI primers, then second-round multiplex PCR was performed. In TCRdb, the multiplex PCR reads were re-called with MiXCR into one record per CDR3 protein. The table shows approximately 160,000 distinct CDR3 sequences, with less than 45% occurring only once. The sample taken for sequencing was peripheral blood. Receptor source: a woman aged 40 to 50 with Graves' ophthalmopathy.

V is TRBV27 and J is TRBJ2-7; the D gene is possibly TRBD1 (5 bases). V shed 5 bases and J shed 3 bases, with 14 bases lying between them. This CDR3 spans 14 amino acids. Germline CDR1 MNHEY, CDR2 SMNVEV (reference sequence). The CDR3 reads CASSTTGESYEQYF. The CDR3 DNA sequence: TGTGCCAGCAGTACCACAGGCGAGAGCTACGAGCAGTACTTC.

The V call is TRBV6-5, the J call TRBJ1-1; D uncertain. V dropped 2 bases and J dropped 0 bases, with 13 bases sitting between them. Looked up from germline, CDR1 is MNHEY and CDR2 is SVGAGI. This CDR3 contains 16 residues. CDR3 in amino acids: CASSYGPYGVNTEAFF. CDR3 nucleotides: TGTGCCAGCAGTTACGGCCCCTATGGGGTGAACACTGAAGCTTTCTTT.

This clonotype was counted ten times or more. The chain recombines TRBV5-1 with TRBJ1-1; 9 bases are shared with TRBD1. V was pared by 4 bases and J by 4 bases, with 5 bases of the junction left unmatched. CDR1 SGHRS and CDR2 YFSETQ come from the germline V gene. This CDR3 has 14 amino acids. In DNA, the CDR3 is TGCGCCAGCAGCCCGCTACAGGGGGCCACTGAAGCTTTCTTT. Amino acids: CASSPLQGATEAFF.

This clonotype was counted many times. This chain joins TRBV20-1 and TRBJ1-1; no firm D call. CDR1 is DFQATT, CDR2 SNEGSKA, per germline (reference sequence). The CDR3 runs 16 residues. V lost 4 bases and J lost 0, with 18 bases in between. The CDR3 DNA sequence: TGCAGTGCTATACTCTACAAGTTCGTTATGAACACTGAAGCTTTCTTT. Protein: CSAILYKFVMNTEAFF.

This clonotype occurred many times. V and J are TRBV20-1 and TRBJ1-2, with 7 bases lining up with TRBD1. The CDR3 contains 13 residues. Germline loops: CDR1 DFQATT, CDR2 SNEGSKA (reference sequence). Trimming at V came to 5 bases and at J to 6 bases, leaving 9 bases not matched to a gene. CDR3 residues: CSALGTERHGYTF. The CDR3 coding sequence is TGCAGTGCTCTCGGGACAGAACGGCATGGCTACACCTTC.

There are many counts of this clonotype. The V gene is TRBV28, the J gene TRBJ1-1; 8 nucleotides line up with TRBD1. Trimming took 1 base from V and 4 from J; bases not matched to a gene: 5. The germline CDR1 and CDR2 sequences are MDHEN and SYDVKM. The CDR3 totals 15 residues. As DNA, the CDR3 is TGTGCCAGCAGTTTATCCGGTGGACAGGGCACTGAAGCTTTCTTT. This translates into CASSLSGGQGTEAFF.

This clonotype was detected a few times. V gene TRBV20-1 combines with J gene TRBJ2-7; tentative D call: TRBD2 (7 bases). The CDR3 contains 13 residues. Germline-derived CDR1 and CDR2 are DFQATT and SNEGSKA (reference sequence). V gave up 0 bases and J gave up 5 bases, with 11 bases separating them. CDR3 DNA sequence: TGCAGTGCTAGAGATGGGAGGGGGGACGAGCAGTACTTC. It encodes CSARDGRGDEQYF.

This clonotype was detected a few times. The rearrangement uses TRBV18 and TRBJ1-1; a weak D match, TRBD1 (5 bases). Trimming removed 3 bases from V and 4 bases from J, with 27 bases in between. The CDR3 is 19 amino acids. Germline V gives CDR1 KGHSH, CDR2 LQKENI. For the CDR3, the DNA is TGTGCCAGCTCACCCCGGGGTCTGGGGACCCAGGTTGTAGCCACTGAAGCTTTCTTT. This codes for CASSPRGLGTQVVATEAFF. Using reference TRBV18 and TRBJ1-1 for the parts outside the CDR3, the full variable domain is NAGVMQNPRHLVRRRGQEARLRCSPMKGHSHVYWYRQLPEEGLKFMVYLQKENIIDESGMPKERFSAEFPKEGPSILRIQQVVRGDSAAYFCASSPRGLGTQVVATEAFFGQGTRLTVV.

In its sample, this clonotype was seen many times. The chain uses TRBV5-1 and TRBJ2-7; TRBD2 agrees at 7 bases. Germline loops: CDR1 SGHRS, CDR2 YFSETQ. Losses at the gene ends were 3 bases for V and 3 bases for J; bases not matched to a gene: 0. CDR3 length: 12 residues. The CDR3: CASSSSGYEQYF. CDR3 nucleotides: TGCGCCAGCAGCTCTAGCGGCTACGAGCAGTACTTC.

This clonotype appeared many times. This chain connects TRBV12-3 or TRBV12-4 to TRBJ1-1, with 7 bases that match TRBD1. CDR3 length: 16 amino acids. V gave up 6 bases and J gave up 5 bases; unmatched junction bases: 15. The CDR3 DNA reads TGTGCCAGCAGGGGAAACCGACAGGGATGGGGGACTGAAGCTTTCTTT. It is translated as CASRGNRQGWGTEAFF.

This clonotype was counted ten times or more. This chain links TRBV28 with TRBJ1-6; TRBD1 matches 7 bases. The V segment lost 4 bases and the J segment 5 bases; nucleotides outside the gene matches: 8. This CDR3 has 16 residues. Germline V gene data show CDR1 as MDHEN and CDR2 as SYDVKM. The CDR3 sequence: CASSSYSGTDNSPLHF. The DNA of the CDR3 is TGTGCCAGCAGTTCCTACTCCGGGACAGATAATTCACCCCTCCACTTT.

This clonotype was counted ten times or more. The genes are TRBV27 and TRBJ1-1; D ambiguous. Germline-derived CDR1 and CDR2 are MNHEY and SMNVEV (reference sequence). This CDR3 contains 15 residues. V lost 0 bases and J lost 0, with 8 bases in between. In DNA, the CDR3 is TGTGCCAGCAGTTTATCCCCAGGAGTGAACACTGAAGCTTTCTTT. Its translation: CASSLSPGVNTEAFF.

V usage is TRBV11-2 and J usage is TRBJ2-7; D is undetermined. This CDR3 comprises 14 residues. V was cut by 2 bases and J by 3 bases, with 11 bases left in between. The germline CDR1 and CDR2 sequences are SGHAT and FQNNGV. Here the CDR3 DNA reads TGTGCCAGCAGCTTACCCCCGAAAAGCTACGAGCAGTACTTC. It codes for CASSLPPKSYEQYF.

V gene TRBV12-3 or TRBV12-4 combines with J gene TRBJ2-7; 7 bases map to TRBD1. This CDR3 is built from 12 residues. V lost 8 bases and J lost 3; bases outside the gene matches: 4. CDR3 region: CASAGTDYEQYF. CDR3 nucleotides: TGTGCCAGCGCTGGGACAGACTACGAGCAGTACTTC.